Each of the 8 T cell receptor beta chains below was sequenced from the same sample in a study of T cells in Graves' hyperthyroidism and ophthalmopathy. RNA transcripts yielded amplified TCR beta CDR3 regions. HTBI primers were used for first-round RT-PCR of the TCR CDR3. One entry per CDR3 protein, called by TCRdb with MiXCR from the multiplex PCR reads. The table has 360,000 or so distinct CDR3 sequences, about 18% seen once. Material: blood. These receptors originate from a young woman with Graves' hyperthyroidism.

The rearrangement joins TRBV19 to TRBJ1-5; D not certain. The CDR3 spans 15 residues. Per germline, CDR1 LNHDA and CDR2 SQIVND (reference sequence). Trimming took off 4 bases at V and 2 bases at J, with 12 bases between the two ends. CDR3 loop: CASSREAWGNQPQHF. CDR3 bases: TGTGCCAGTAGTAGGGAAGCCTGGGGCAATCAGCCCCAGCATTTT.

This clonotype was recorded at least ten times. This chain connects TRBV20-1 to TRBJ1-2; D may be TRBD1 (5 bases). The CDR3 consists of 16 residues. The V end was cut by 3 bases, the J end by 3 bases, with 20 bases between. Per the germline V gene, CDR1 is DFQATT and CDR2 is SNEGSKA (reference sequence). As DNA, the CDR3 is TGCAGTGCTAGGAGCCCTTGGGGACGGGGGTACTATGGCTACACCTTC. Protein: CSARSPWGRGYYGYTF.

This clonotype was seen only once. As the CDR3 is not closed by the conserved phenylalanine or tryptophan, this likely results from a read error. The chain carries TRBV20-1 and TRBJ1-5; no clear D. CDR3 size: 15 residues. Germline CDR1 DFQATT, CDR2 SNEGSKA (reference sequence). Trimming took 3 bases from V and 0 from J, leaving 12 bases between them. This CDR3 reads CSASPNGYSNQPQHL. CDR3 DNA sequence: TGCAGTGCTAGCCCCAACGGGTATAGCAATCAGCCCCAGCATTTG.

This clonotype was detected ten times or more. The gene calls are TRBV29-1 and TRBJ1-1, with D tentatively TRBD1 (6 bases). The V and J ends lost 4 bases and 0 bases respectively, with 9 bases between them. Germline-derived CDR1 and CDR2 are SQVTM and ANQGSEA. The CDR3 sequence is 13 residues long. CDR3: CSVVWGLNTEAFF. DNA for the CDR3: TGCAGCGTTGTTTGGGGGCTGAACACTGAAGCTTTCTTT.

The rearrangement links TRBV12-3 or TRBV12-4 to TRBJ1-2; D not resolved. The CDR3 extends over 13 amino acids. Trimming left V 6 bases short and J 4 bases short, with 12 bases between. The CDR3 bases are TGTGCCAGCAGCCGCGACGACGTCTATGGCTACACCTTC. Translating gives CASSRDDVYGYTF.

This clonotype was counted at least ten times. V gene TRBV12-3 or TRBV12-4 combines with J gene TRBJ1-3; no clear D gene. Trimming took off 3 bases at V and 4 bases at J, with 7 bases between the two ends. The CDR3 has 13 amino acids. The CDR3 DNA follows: TGTGCCAGCAGTTTTCTTGGGGGAAACACCATATATTTT. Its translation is CASSFLGGNTIYF.

CDR3 bases: TGTGCCAGCAGCCCGTCAACAGGAAGGGGCTACACCTTC. Amino acids: CASSPSTGRGYTF. The chain combines TRBV28 with TRBJ1-2; a possible D gene is TRBD1 (5 bases). The ends were cut back, 6 bases at V and 8 bases at J, with 16 bases in the middle. Germline V gene lookup returns CDR1 MDHEN and CDR2 SYDVKM. This CDR3 spans 13 amino acids.

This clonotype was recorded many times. The CDR3 protein is CASSMGLFTGELFF. CDR3 sequence (DNA): TGTGCCAGTAGTATGGGCCTTTTCACCGGGGAGCTGTTTTTT. This chain uses TRBV19 with TRBJ2-2; no clear D gene. The CDR3 is 14 residues long. V dropped 3 bases and J dropped 4 bases, with 9 bases sitting between them. Germline V CDR1 and CDR2: LNHDA, SQIVND (reference sequence).